This section outlines one T cell receptor beta chain sequence together with its context. This specimen belongs to a study of kidney transplant recipient with SARS-CoV-2 infection. TCRdb redid the calling of the reads with MiXCR, one entry per CDR3 protein. The sample includes fewer than 250,000 distinct CDR3 sequences, about 28% seen only once; the top ten take nearly 7.5%. This TCR was sampled from a male patient between 25 and 40 years old who had COVID-19 and was a kidney transplant recipient. The graft donor may have contributed some T cells. The specimen was a blood sample, collected at baseline and between days 110 and 120 from a kidney transplant recipient.

The CDR3 DNA is TGTGCCAGCAGCAGGTTAACGTTTACCCGAAAGACCTATGGCTACACCTTC. Its protein product is CASSRLTFTRKTYGYTF. The J gene is TRBJ1-2, the V gene TRBV7-8, with D hard to call. V was shortened by 5 bases and J by 4 bases, with 23 bases between the two germline ends. The CDR3 covers 17 residues. Germline V CDR1 and CDR2: SGHVS, FQNEAQ.